The next 23 T cell receptor beta chains were all read from a single sample in a study of shared clonotypes between healthy human individuals. Some clones are missing from TCRdb's copy, which holds only in-frame ones; the method was immunoSEQ multiplex PCR. The sample lists about 2.3 million clones; 80% to 95% were seen once. The sequenced sample consisted of naive CD4+ T cells from PBMCs. Indicated subset: CD45RA+ positively selected. The receptors stem from a man younger than 35 in good health. Some clones in this sample may be carry-over from other donors' samples.

The sample holds one count of this clone. The genes are TRBV6-5 and TRBJ2-5; D might be TRBD1 (6 bases). Germline-derived CDR1 and CDR2 are MNHEY and SVGAGI. This CDR3 has 14 amino acids. V was pared by 6 bases and J by 5 bases, with 16 bases between. The CDR3, as DNA: TGTGCCAGCAGATCTGGACAGCGAAGGGAGACCCAGTACTTC. Translating it yields CASRSGQRRETQYF.

The chain has TRBV7-2 and TRBJ2-2; D not resolved. CDR1 is SGHTA, CDR2 FQGNSA, per germline. Trimming stripped 0 bases from V and 7 bases from J, with 12 bases between. CDR3 length: 15 residues. CDR3 amino acids: CASSLAVIPGGELFF. In DNA, the CDR3 is TGTGCCAGCAGCTTAGCGGTCATCCCTGGCGGGGAGCTGTTTTTT.

The J gene is TRBJ1-4, the V gene TRBV11-2; D ambiguous. Per the germline V gene, CDR1 is SGHAT and CDR2 is FQNNGV. V was trimmed by 4 bases and J by 13 bases, leaving 7 bases between them. There are 10 residues in the CDR3. CDR3 residues: CASSSGPLFF. The CDR3 bases are TGTGCCAGCAGCTCAGGCCCACTGTTTTTT. The complete variable domain, with remaining parts taken from reference TRBV11-2 and TRBJ1-4, reads EAGVAQSPRYKIIEKRQSVAFWCNPISGHATLYWYQQILGQGPKLLIQFQNNGVVDDSQLPKDRFSAERLKGVDSTLKIQPAKLEDSAVYLCASSSGPLFFGSGTQLSVL.

CDR3 sequence (DNA): TGTGCCAGCAGCTTAGCGCTGACAGGGCCAAACACCATATATTTT. Translation gives CASSLALTGPNTIYF. This sequence joins TRBV7-9 and TRBJ1-3; 7 bases agree with TRBD1. The CDR3 is made up of 15 amino acids. Germline-derived CDR1 and CDR2 are SEHNR and FQNEAQ (reference sequence). V dropped 0 bases and J dropped 6; count of bases not matched to a gene: 5.

Here the CDR3 DNA reads TGTGCCAGCAGTGTGATCCTCAATCAGCCCCAGCATTTT. Amino acids: CASSVILNQPQHF. The chain has TRBV28 and TRBJ1-5; D uncertain. V shed 5 bases and J shed 3 bases, with 8 bases lying between them. This CDR3 is built from 13 residues. Germline V gene sequence: CDR1 MDHEN, CDR2 SYDVKM. Combining the CDR3 with reference TRBV28 and TRBJ1-5 gives the whole variable domain DVKVTQSSRYLVKRTGEKVFLECVQDMDHENMFWYRQDPGLGLRLIYFSYDVKMKEKGDIPEGYSVSREKKERFSLILESASTNQTSMYLCASSVILNQPQHFGDGTRLSIL.

Comments on this clone: At the DNA level, this CDR3 is encoded by other sequences in the same sample as well. The chain uses TRBV7-3 and TRBJ2-3; perhaps TRBD2 as D (6 bases). CDR1 is SGHTA and CDR2 is FQGTGA in the germline V gene. Between the trimmed V and J ends, which lost 5 bases and 2 bases, there was a span of 8 bases. This CDR3 region has 13 residues. CDR3: CASSRGNTDTQYF. The CDR3 DNA follows: TGTGCCAGCAGCCGGGGGAACACAGATACGCAGTATTTT.

The chain links TRBV5-4 to TRBJ2-7, with a weak D call TRBD1 (5 bases). Germline CDR1 is SGHNT and CDR2 is YYREEE (reference sequence). V was clipped by 6 bases and J by 7 bases, with 5 bases between them. This CDR3 is built from 9 residues. The chain's CDR3 is CASKGEQYF. CDR3 sequence (DNA): TGTGCCAGCAAGGGGGAGCAGTACTTC.

The gene calls are TRBV11-2 and TRBJ2-7; a weak D match, TRBD2 (5 bases). In germline, CDR1 is SGHAT, CDR2 FQNNGV. Trimming removed 2 bases from V and 3 bases from J, with 11 bases in between. This CDR3 comprises 14 residues. The CDR3: CASSLIHGNYEQYF. The CDR3 bases are TGTGCCAGCAGCTTAATACACGGGAACTACGAGCAGTACTTC.

The chain is built from TRBV29-1 and TRBJ1-2, with 9 positions matching TRBD1. Germline V CDR1 and CDR2: SQVTM, ANQGSEA. The CDR3 covers 14 residues. Trimming took 3 bases from V and 6 from J; bases not matched to a gene: 8. The CDR3 bases are TGCAGCGTTGAGGGGAACAGGGGGCTGAATGGCTACACCTTC. This encodes CSVEGNRGLNGYTF.

This rearrangement joins TRBV28 to TRBJ2-1, with 7 bases aligning to TRBD2. This CDR3 is 13 amino acids long. Germline V CDR1 and CDR2: MDHEN, SYDVKM. Here the CDR3 reads CVARSGTYNEQFF. In DNA, the CDR3 is TGTGTAGCCAGGAGCGGGACCTACAATGAGCAGTTCTTC.

This clone was recorded once. The chain links TRBV5-5 to TRBJ1-5; a weak D match, TRBD1 (5 bases). Looked up from germline, CDR1 is SGHKS and CDR2 is YYEKEE (reference sequence). V was trimmed by 5 bases and J by 4 bases, leaving 16 bases between them. The CDR3 is made up of 15 amino acids. The CDR3 here is CASSGGTRGNQPQHF. CDR3 nucleotides: TGTGCCAGCAGTGGGGGTACTAGGGGTAATCAGCCCCAGCATTTT. Filled out from reference TRBV5-5 and TRBJ1-5, the complete variable domain reads DAGVTQSPTHLIKTRGQQVTLRCSPISGHKSVSWYQQVLGQGPQFIFQYYEKEERGRGNFPDRFSARQFPNYSSELNVNALLLGDSALYLCASSGGTRGNQPQHFGDGTRLSIL.

V is TRBV19 and J is TRBJ2-6; 7 bases are shared with TRBD1. The CDR3 loop spans 20 amino acids. Germline values: CDR1 LNHDA, CDR2 SQIVND (reference sequence). V shed 6 bases and J 0 bases; nucleotides not matched to a gene: 17. CDR3 protein: CASRLVKRDSVSSGANVLTF. CDR3 sequence (DNA): TGTGCCAGTAGATTAGTGAAGAGGGACAGTGTTAGCTCTGGGGCCAACGTCCTGACTTTC.

The gene calls are TRBV15 and TRBJ1-2, with D unresolved. Germline assignment: CDR1 LNHNV and CDR2 YYDKDF (reference sequence). The germline V and J ends were trimmed by 0 bases and 4 bases, with 9 bases remaining between them. The CDR3 covers 14 residues. The CDR3 here is CATSRDVTAYGYTF. CDR3 DNA sequence: TGTGCCACCAGCAGAGATGTAACAGCCTATGGCTACACCTTC.

To note about this clone: Within the sample, other DNA sequences also encode this same CDR3. The rearrangement links TRBV9 to TRBJ2-6; D unclear. CDR1 and CDR2 from the germline V gene are SGDLS and YYNGEE. The V end was cut by 1 base, the J end by 4 bases, with 3 bases between. There are 13 residues in the CDR3. The CDR3 DNA is TGTGCCAGCAGCGTAACCGGGGCCAACGTCCTGACTTTC. Residues: CASSVTGANVLTF.

The chain employs TRBV5-4 and TRBJ2-7; D perhaps matches TRBD1 (5 bases). Looked up from germline, CDR1 is SGHNT and CDR2 is YYREEE (reference sequence). The V and J ends lost 1 base and 0 bases respectively, with 8 bases between them. This CDR3 is 14 amino acids long. CDR3 DNA: TGTGCCAGCAGCTTGAGGGGTTTCTCCTACGAGCAGTACTTC. It encodes CASSLRGFSYEQYF.

The chain links TRBV6-1 to TRBJ1-3; no firm D call. The CDR3 sequence is 15 residues long. The germline CDR1 and CDR2 sequences are MNHNS and SASEGT. V shed 6 bases and J shed 0 bases, with 12 bases lying between them. CDR3 nucleotide sequence: TGTGCCAGCAGCACTTGGTCCGGCTCTGGAAACACCATATATTTT. Translating gives CASSTWSGSGNTIYF.

This chain uses TRBV5-4 with TRBJ2-7, with D maybe TRBD1 (6 bases). CDR3 size: 15 residues. Germline lookup yields CDR1 SGHNT and CDR2 YYREEE (reference sequence). V shed 3 bases and J shed 5 bases, with 18 bases lying between them. This CDR3 reads CASSSGGQSDHEQYF. The CDR3, as DNA: TGTGCCAGCAGCTCTGGAGGACAGAGTGACCACGAGCAGTACTTC.

The chain uses TRBV2 and TRBJ1-1; D is unclear. Germline CDR1 is SNHLY and CDR2 is FYNNEI. Trimming took off 6 bases at V and 8 bases at J, with 16 bases between the two ends. This CDR3 comprises 13 residues. The CDR3 bases are TGTGCCAGCAGGGAGCGGGCCGTGACAGAAGCTTTCTTT. Its translation: CASRERAVTEAFF.

The rearrangement links TRBV4-1 to TRBJ2-5; weak D call: TRBD2 (6 bases). The DNA matches TRBJ2-7 better at its end, which makes the J call doubtful. The germline gives CDR1 MGHRA, CDR2 YSYEKL. The CDR3 is 15 amino acids. The CDR3 coding sequence is TGCGCCAGCAGTCGTTCCGGGACTCATGAGTCCGAGCAGTACTTC. Protein product: CASSRSGTHESEQYF.

This chain links TRBV19 with TRBJ1-3; possibly TRBD1 for D (5 bases). The CDR3 length is 15 residues. V was pared by 4 bases and J by 6 bases, with 16 bases between. Germline CDR1 LNHDA, CDR2 SQIVND (reference sequence). In nucleotides, the CDR3 is TGTGCCAGTAGTACTAGGCAGGGACTGGCAAACACCATATATTTT. Translated: CASSTRQGLANTIYF.

CDR3 DNA sequence: TGCGCCAGCAGCCAACTAGGGGGGAGCAATCAGCCCCAGCATTTT. Protein: CASSQLGGSNQPQHF. The chain combines TRBV5-1 with TRBJ1-5, with TRBD1 as a possible D gene (6 bases). CDR1 and CDR2 from the germline V gene are SGHRS and YFSETQ. Trimming cost V 4 bases and J 1 base, with 12 bases left between them. CDR3 length: 15 amino acids.

V gene TRBV5-4 combines with J gene TRBJ1-3; D ambiguous. This CDR3 region has 18 residues. CDR1 is SGHNT, CDR2 YYREEE, per germline (reference sequence). V dropped 1 base and J dropped 6 bases, with 23 bases sitting between them. CDR3 DNA: TGTGCCAGCAGCTTGACCACCGTCTACCAAGCTGTTGAAAACACCATATATTTT. Protein sequence: CASSLTTVYQAVENTIYF.

Comment on this clone: At the DNA level, this CDR3 is encoded by other sequences in the same sample as well. The rearrangement links TRBV7-9 to TRBJ2-3, with 7 bases fitting TRBD1. Germline V gene sequence: CDR1 SEHNR, CDR2 FQNEAQ (reference sequence). This CDR3 contains 13 residues. The ends lost 1 base at V and 6 bases at J; junction bases unmatched: 1. The chain's CDR3 is CASSLVQGDTQYF. For the CDR3, the DNA is TGTGCCAGCAGCTTAGTACAGGGGGATACGCAGTATTTT.